This TCR beta chain was captured in a study of shared clonotypes between healthy human individuals. Whole-study findings and limits: The diversity represented, both genetic and in exposure history, was limited by few donors. Sorted-subset sequencing was shown by rarefaction to be incomplete despite large depth. The study found lower generation probabilities in non-shared clonotypes than in those shared by all four donors.

Splitting of CD4+ cells produced CD45RA+ naive and CD45RA-negative memory subsets. The count of this clone is one. Its antigen is unknown. In germline, CDR1 is MNHEY, CDR2 SMNVEV (reference sequence). This CDR3 is built from 13 residues. The V end was cut by 6 bases, the J end by 8 bases, with 11 bases between. Some clones are missing from TCRdb's copy, which holds only in-frame ones; the method was immunoSEQ multiplex PCR. The sample gives hundreds of thousands of clones, around 74% of which show up once; approximately 1.7% is in the top ten. Specimen: memory CD4+ T cells sorted from blood. Subset meaning: CD45RA-negative fraction. The TCR was taken from a woman between 25 and 40 years old in good health. The rearrangement links TRBV27 to TRBJ1-6, with D unclear. CDR3 in DNA: TGTGCCAGCAGAAGGGAACCGGATTCACCCCTCCACTTT. It is translated as CASRREPDSPLHF.